This T cell receptor beta chain was documented in a study of T cell changes during pregnancy in multiple sclerosis. Sequencing was performed with immunoSEQ multiplex PCR; in TCRdb, only in-frame clones are kept and a portion is missing. This sample has 30,000 to 45,000 clones, with approximately 94% found just once. The CDR3 consists of 15 residues. Trimming removed 2 bases from V and 3 bases from J; junction bases left unmatched: 4. Looked up from germline, CDR1 is SNHLY and CDR2 is FYNNEI. The sample in question was peripheral blood, obtained before pregnancy. The chain recombines TRBV2 with TRBJ2-7; 10 bases are a match to TRBD2. This sequence originates from a female donor with multiple sclerosis, enrolled in a pregnancy study. CDR3 sequence reads: CASSERTSGYYEQYF. The CDR3 coding sequence is TGTGCCAGCAGTGAAAGGACTAGCGGCTACTACGAGCAGTACTTC.